This record covers a single TCR beta chain. Antigen unknown. This specimen comes from a study of OX40 agonist ivuxolimab in advanced cancers. Study-wide findings and caveats: Within 6 weeks, CD4+ and CD8+ blood T cells expanded clonally at 0.1 to 3.0 mg/kg.

Using immunoSEQ multiplex PCR, the repertoire was profiled, and TCRdb retains in-frame clones only, with some absent. The table lists around 71,000 clones, roughly 86% of them singletons. The receptor comes from an adult with an advanced solid tumor such as melanoma, head and neck, liver or kidney cancer. The sample in question was CD4+ or CD8+ T cells sorted from blood, obtained in a trial of the OX40 agonist ivuxolimab.

This chain's CDR3 is CASSATGTGTYEQYF. The CDR3, as DNA: TGTGCCAGCAGTGCAACCGGGACAGGGACCTACGAGCAGTACTTC. The chain is built from TRBV6-1 and TRBJ2-7; 9 nucleotides match TRBD1. The CDR3 length is 15 residues. V shed 4 bases, J shed 2 bases, and the junction held 6 bases outside the gene matches. The germline gives CDR1 MNHNS, CDR2 SASEGT.